This TCR beta chain was profiled in a study of technical replicates of blood from four donors. Sequencing used immunoSEQ multiplex PCR; TCRdb keeps in-frame clones, though not all of them. Of 60,000 to 65,000 clones detected, more than 75% appear once; the ten largest clones hold 5.2%. This sequence was found in a human donor in good health. Some clones in this sample may be carry-over from other donors' samples. Input material: PBMCs.

For the CDR3, the DNA is TGTGCCAGCAGCGGGACTAGCGGGAGGCACTACGAGCAGTACTTC. Its protein product is CASSGTSGRHYEQYF. V and J are TRBV2 and TRBJ2-7; 15 bases agree with TRBD2. The CDR3 is 15 amino acids. Germline values: CDR1 SNHLY, CDR2 FYNNEI. Germline trimming cut 6 bases from V and 3 bases from J; bases unmatched to any gene: 3.